The following is a T cell receptor beta chain sequence with its context. This sample stems from a study of response to subunit inactivated influenza vaccine. TCRdb processed the RT-PCR reads anew with MiXCR; each CDR3 protein has one entry. The sample carries some 550,000 distinct CDR3 sequences, under 25% recorded once. The junction had 6 bases not matched to a gene; V was cut back by 2 bases and J by 6 bases. This CDR3 is 14 amino acids long. The germline V gene has CDR1 DFQATT and CDR2 SNEGSKA (reference sequence). These data are also associated with another study on T cells expressing NK-cell markers. This second report adds: Scientists made TCR beta cDNA using 5'RACE template switching with UMIs. All TCR beta repertoires analysed originated from sorted CD3+CD56+NKG2C+, CD3+CD56+NKG2C- and CD3+CD56-NKG2C+ T cells. The share of CD8+ T cells held by dominant NKG2C+ clonotypes was about 1.0-8% in over 5 donors. These same clonotypes (in a few donors) also led the CD3+CD56-NKG2C+ fraction.

The specimen was CD4+ T cells sorted from PBMCs, collected 11 to 12 days after vaccination. The rearrangement joins TRBV20-1 to TRBJ2-1, with 8 positions matching TRBD2. The clonotype originates from a man aged 50 to 60 who received an inactivated influenza vaccine. DNA of the CDR3: TGCAGTGCTAGACTAGGCAGCGGGAGCAATGAGCAGTTCTTC. Translating it yields CSARLGSGSNEQFF.